Below, 17 T cell receptor beta chains from the same sample are listed, as sequenced in a study of identical twins (dated by TCRdb to 2015 to 2016). Library preparation used 5' RACE. Reads for this sample came from an Illumina HiSeq 2000. TCRdb trimmed the raw reads at Q25, called clones with MiXCR and kept productive beta chains. All rows with the same CDR3 protein become a single entry with the most common DNA and genes. The sample includes approximately 700,000 distinct CDR3 sequences, with less than 7% observed a single time. The top ten constitute under 2% of the sample. Sequenced input: naive T cells sorted from blood. The cell subset or site label corresponds to: cells isolated with a human naive T-cell isolation kit. The origin of the receptors is a man between 18 and 35 years old in good health.

The chain recombines TRBV29-1 with TRBJ1-2; possibly TRBD1 for D (5 bases). Trimming removed 1 base from V and 8 bases from J, with 14 bases in between. Germline CDR1 is SQVTM and CDR2 is ANQGSEA. This CDR3 spans 13 amino acids. DNA of the CDR3: TGCAGCGTTGAAGGAGGAGGGGAATTGGGCTACACCTTC. Its protein is CSVEGGGELGYTF.

In its sample, this clonotype was seen many times. V is TRBV6-5 and J is TRBJ1-5, with D perhaps TRBD1 (5 bases). Trimming shortened V by 2 bases and J by 5 bases, and 13 bases separated the two germline ends. From germline, CDR1 is MNHEY and CDR2 SVGAGI. CDR3 length: 15 residues. The CDR3 region is CASSYERGGDQPQHF. The CDR3 region has the DNA TGTGCCAGCAGTTACGAGAGGGGTGGGGATCAGCCCCAGCATTTT.

This clonotype was picked up many times. The chain employs TRBV29-1 and TRBJ2-5; no reliable D call. Germline V gene lookup returns CDR1 SQVTM and CDR2 ANQGSEA. The length of the CDR3 is 11 residues. The V gene lost 2 bases and the J gene lost 5 bases, with 6 bases spanning the gap. CDR3 amino acids: CSVEMVETQYF. DNA for the CDR3: TGCAGCGTTGAAATGGTCGAGACCCAGTACTTC.

This clonotype was observed at least ten times. The rearrangement uses TRBV12-3 or TRBV12-4 and TRBJ1-6; 7 bases are a match to TRBD1. The CDR3 runs 14 residues. With V trimmed by 6 bases and J by 4 bases, 3 bases remained unmatched. The chain's CDR3 is CASRRDSYNSPLHF. CDR3 coding DNA: TGTGCCAGCAGGCGGGACAGTTATAATTCACCCCTCCACTTT.

Ten or more counts support this clonotype. The chain joins TRBV7-8 to TRBJ2-1, with a possible D match to TRBD1 (5 bases). Per the germline V gene, CDR1 is SGHVS and CDR2 is FQNEAQ. The germline V and J ends were trimmed by 6 bases and 5 bases, with 26 bases remaining between them. This CDR3 is built from 18 residues. CDR3 nucleotide sequence: TGTGCCAGCAGACGCCAGGGCGCTAGATACGGAACTGACAATGAGCAGTTCTTC. Amino acids: CASRRQGARYGTDNEQFF.

A few counts support this clonotype. The chain joins TRBV7-6 to TRBJ1-5; TRBD1 might be the D (5 bases). The CDR3 extends over 14 amino acids. Per germline, CDR1 SGHVS and CDR2 FNYEAQ. The V and J ends lost 6 bases and 3 bases respectively, with 12 bases between them. The CDR3, as DNA: TGTGCCAGCAGTCGTTCGGGGACCAATCAGCCCCAGCATTTT. It yields the protein CASSRSGTNQPQHF. The full variable domain, its missing parts supplied by reference TRBV7-6 and TRBJ1-5, is GAGVSQSPRYKVTKRGQDVALRCDPISGHVSLYWYRQALGQGPEFLTYFNYEAQQDKSGLPNDRFSAERPEGSISTLTIQRTEQRDSAMYRCASSRSGTNQPQHFGDGTRLSIL.

This chain connects TRBV9 to TRBJ2-5; either TRBD1 or TRBD2 may fit D (7 bases each). The CDR3 spans 15 residues. Looked up from germline, CDR1 is SGDLS and CDR2 is YYNGEE. With 0 bases removed from V and 4 bases from J, the gap between germline ends came to 13 bases. The CDR3 bases are TGTGCCAGCAGCGTAGGACAGGGAGGGGGAGAGACCCAGTACTTC. Translation gives CASSVGQGGGETQYF.

This clonotype was counted many times. The V gene is TRBV28, the J gene TRBJ1-4; D is ambiguous. Per the germline V gene, CDR1 is MDHEN and CDR2 is SYDVKM. The CDR3 loop spans 14 amino acids. V lost 5 bases and J lost 5, with 12 bases in between. The DNA for the CDR3 is TGTGCCAGCAGTCCCCCCGAACGGAATGAAAAACTGTTTTTT. Amino acids: CASSPPERNEKLFF.

This clonotype was observed at least ten times. This chain joins TRBV6-1 and TRBJ2-3; 13 bases line up with TRBD2. J lost 2 bases, V lost 6 bases, and 8 bases had no gene match. Germline-derived CDR1 and CDR2 are MNHNS and SASEGT. The CDR3 runs 17 residues. The CDR3 protein is CASSRGTSGEYTDTQYF. The CDR3 DNA sequence: TGTGCCAGCAGCCGCGGGACTAGCGGGGAATACACAGATACGCAGTATTTT.

This clonotype was seen at least ten times. The rearrangement links TRBV20-1 to TRBJ2-1, with D possibly being TRBD1 (5 bases). V dropped 4 bases and J dropped 12 bases, with 13 bases sitting between them. The CDR3 loop spans 11 amino acids. Germline CDR1 and CDR2: DFQATT and SNEGSKA (reference sequence). The CDR3 nucleotides read TGCAGTGCTACCACCAGGGATGGGCAGTTCTTC. Translated: CSATTRDGQFF.

V usage is TRBV7-6 and J usage is TRBJ2-3; the D gene is possibly TRBD2 (5 bases). CDR1 and CDR2 from the germline V gene are SGHVS and FNYEAQ. The ends were cut back, 6 bases at V and 2 bases at J, with 18 bases in the middle. The CDR3 spans 16 residues. The CDR3: CASRPTGGGPTDTQYF. The CDR3 coding sequence is TGTGCCAGCAGGCCCACTGGCGGAGGACCCACAGATACGCAGTATTTT.

This chain links TRBV5-1 with TRBJ1-1, with TRBD1 as a possible D gene (5 bases). There are 13 residues in the CDR3. Between the trimmed V and J ends, which lost 1 base and 6 bases, there was a span of 10 bases. The germline CDR1 and CDR2 sequences are SGHRS and YFSETQ. In nucleotides, the CDR3 is TGCGCCAGCAGCTTGCGGGGGAGCCCTGAAGCTTTCTTT. Translating it yields CASSLRGSPEAFF.

The chain uses TRBV20-1 and TRBJ2-1, with D tentatively TRBD2 (6 bases). The V end was cut by 1 base, the J end by 6 bases, with 10 bases between. The CDR3 length is 13 residues. Germline CDR1 DFQATT, CDR2 SNEGSKA (reference sequence). The CDR3 DNA reads TGCAGTGCTAGAGTCGCTAGCGTCAATGAGCAGTTCTTC. Translated: CSARVASVNEQFF.

The CDR3 DNA reads as TGTGCCAGCAGCTCCCTAAACTCCTACGAGCAGTACTTC. Protein: CASSSLNSYEQYF. This chain joins TRBV7-9 and TRBJ2-7; D is uncertain. With 4 bases removed from V and 0 bases from J, the gap between germline ends came to 7 bases. The germline V gene encodes CDR1 SEHNR and CDR2 FQNEAQ (reference sequence). This CDR3 region has 13 residues.

This clonotype appeared many times. The V and J genes are TRBV20-1 and TRBJ2-7, with D perhaps TRBD2 (5 bases). Trimming left V 1 base short and J 12 bases short, with 19 bases between. The CDR3 runs 13 residues. Germline loops: CDR1 DFQATT, CDR2 SNEGSKA (reference sequence). The CDR3 nucleotides are TGCAGTGCTAGAGCTCGGGATAGGCCGGTTACGTACGTC. It is translated as CSARARDRPVTYV.

This clonotype was recorded a few times. The J gene is TRBJ2-3, the V gene TRBV27; 13 bases fit TRBD2. Germline assignment: CDR1 MNHEY and CDR2 SMNVEV (reference sequence). Trimming cost V 3 bases and J 6 bases; bases outside gene matches: 3. The CDR3 sequence is 15 residues long. CDR3 sequence: CASSFGTSGEDTQYF. CDR3 DNA: TGTGCCAGCAGTTTCGGGACTAGCGGGGAGGATACGCAGTATTTT.

There are many counts of this clonotype. The chain combines TRBV28 with TRBJ1-5; the D is unclear. Trimming shortened V by 0 bases and J by 0 bases, and 12 bases separated the two germline ends. The CDR3 sequence is 17 residues long. Germline V gene data show CDR1 as MDHEN and CDR2 as SYDVKM. The CDR3 DNA reads TGTGCCAGCAGTTTATGGGGTGCGGTTTTTAGCAATCAGCCCCAGCATTTT. It encodes CASSLWGAVFSNQPQHF.